This T cell receptor (beta chain) was obtained from a study of cytomegalovirus exposure and HLA in healthy donors. A word on this clone: Its specificity is unknown.

The study, taken as a whole, reports: Reports credit the classifier with highly specific, highly sensitive diagnosis of cytomegalovirus status. A later look showed TCR association rates differing by HLA locus, highest for DRB1 and lowest for HLA-C. There was a cluster of highly shared sequence variants that was likely a sequencing artifact. Later analysis revealed greater clonal expansion in HLA-associated TCR beta chains than in equally common others.

Amplification used 60 Vbeta primers and 13 Jbeta primers. Sequencing used immunoSEQ multiplex PCR; TCRdb keeps in-frame clones, though not all of them. The data hold around 120,000 clones, with roughly 82% observed a single time. The TCR originated in a human donor in good health. Sequencing was done on a sample of PBMCs.

CDR3 DNA: TGTGCCAGCAGTAACCCGAGAGGGGGCAACGGGGAGCTGTTTTTT. Its protein is CASSNPRGGNGELFF. The chain combines TRBV28 with TRBJ2-2; 7 bases map to TRBD1. V gave up 5 bases and J gave up 7 bases; unmatched junction bases: 10. Germline CDR1 is MDHEN and CDR2 is SYDVKM. CDR3 length equals 15 residues.